This T cell receptor beta chain is from a study of blood T cell repertoires in COVID-19. Profiling relied on immunoSEQ multiplex PCR, and the TCRdb table lists in-frame clones only, not all of them. The sample includes around 300,000 clones, about 91% seen only once; the top ten take 1.5% to 2%. Seattle participants joined during active infection and were tracked over time. This TCR came from a woman aged 30 to 39 with COVID-19, enrolled during active disease. The source material was peripheral blood.

DNA for the CDR3: TGCGCCAGCAGCTTGGACAGCTACAATCAGCCCCAGCATTTT. It specifies CASSLDSYNQPQHF. The V and J genes are TRBV5-1 and TRBJ1-5, with D uncertain. V gave up 0 bases and J gave up 3 bases, with 7 bases separating them. Germline V CDR1 and CDR2: SGHRS, YFSETQ. This CDR3 region has 14 residues.